This is a list of T cell receptor beta chains from one sample in a study of blood T cell repertoires in COVID-19. Sequencing used immunoSEQ multiplex PCR; TCRdb keeps in-frame clones, though not all of them. The data show about 250,000 clones, roughly 86% seen once. Sequencing was done on a sample of peripheral blood. The source of these receptors is a woman in her sixties or seventies who had recovered from COVID-19. The CDR3 runs from the conserved cysteine through the conserved F or W. A D gene is named only where the DNA matches it firmly. Only some rows state a clone size, as once, few, many or a class for expanded clones.

d_call j_call clone_size cdr3_length v_call cdr3_aa cdr3_nt
TRBD2 TRBJ2-7 - 14 TRBV7-3 CASSLSGGLDEQYF TGTGCCAGCAGCTTGAGCGGGGGGCTCGACGAGCAGTACTTC
- TRBJ2-2 - 14 TRBV11-3 CASSLNALTGELFF TGTGCCAGCAGCTTAAATGCACTAACCGGGGAGCTGTTTTTT
- TRBJ1-3 - 15 TRBV9 CASAGQGDSGNTIYF TGTGCCAGCGCGGGGCAGGGCGACTCTGGAAACACCATATATTTT
- TRBJ2-7 - 15 TRBV5-6 CASSLVGRGTYEQYF TGTGCCAGCAGCTTGGTGGGCAGGGGCACCTACGAGCAGTACTTC
- TRBJ2-5 few 14 TRBV9 CASSVASGAETQYF TGTGCCAGCAGCGTAGCATCCGGTGCAGAGACCCAGTACTTC
TRBD1 TRBJ1-1 - 15 TRBV9 CASSDGQGSNTEAFF TGTGCCAGCAGCGACGGACAGGGTTCGAACACTGAAGCTTTCTTT
- TRBJ1-2 - 13 TRBV11-2 CASGEGGGYGYTF TGTGCCAGCGGGGAGGGGGGTGGCTATGGCTACACCTTC
TRBD1 TRBJ2-5 - 13 TRBV6-5 CASSTGVRETQYF TGTGCCAGCAGTACAGGGGTGAGAGAGACCCAGTACTTC
TRBD2 TRBJ2-5 many 16 TRBV18 CASSWLAGPFQETQYF TGTGCCAGCTCTTGGCTAGCGGGGCCTTTCCAAGAGACCCAGTACTTC
- TRBJ2-7 - 13 TRBV6-5 CASSYGASYEQYF TGTGCCAGCAGTTACGGGGCCAGTTACGAGCAGTACTTC
TRBD2 TRBJ2-7 - 13 TRBV5-1 CASRIGGGDEQYF TGCGCCAGCAGGATTGGGGGAGGGGACGAGCAGTACTTC
TRBD1 TRBJ2-7 - 19 TRBV10-1 CASSESVGRGDRVPYEQYF TGCGCCAGCAGTGAGTCGGTCGGTAGAGGGGACAGGGTTCCCTACGAGCAGTACTTC
- TRBJ2-7 once 14 TRBV7-3 CASSLLQGDYEQYF TGTGCCAGCAGCTTATTACAGGGAGACTACGAGCAGTACTTC
- TRBJ2-5 once 15 TRBV4-2 CASSQVQTSPGTQYF TGTGCCAGCAGCCAGGTTCAGACTTCCCCTGGGACCCAGTACTTC
TRBD2 TRBJ2-5 - 16 TRBV5-4 CASSITSGGRGETQYF TGTGCCAGCAGCATAACTAGCGGGGGGCGGGGAGAGACCCAGTACTTC
- TRBJ1-5 - 15 TRBV23-1 CASSHPNRVGQPQHF TGCGCCAGCAGTCATCCCAACAGGGTAGGTCAGCCCCAGCATTTT
- TRBJ2-1 - 15 TRBV5-1 CASSLGGGGPNEQFF TGCGCCAGCAGCTTGGGAGGGGGGGGCCCCAATGAGCAGTTCTTC
- TRBJ1-1 - 14 TRBV7-6 CASSFSTTDGRAFF TGTGCCAGCAGCTTCTCAACCACAGACGGGAGAGCTTTCTTT
- TRBJ2-7 - 15 TRBV27 CASSLSRQGLGEQYF TGTGCCAGCAGTTTATCTAGGCAGGGTCTTGGCGAGCAGTACTTC